This TCR beta chain was recorded in a study of blood T cell repertoires in COVID-19. Across the study: Donors in the United States, Italy and Spain gave samples during acute or convalescent COVID-19.

This CDR3 comprises 15 residues. Germline lookup yields CDR1 SGHDT and CDR2 YYEEEE. Trimming cost V 3 bases and J 2 bases, with 12 bases left between them. This table comes from immunoSEQ multiplex PCR, and its TCRdb copy is limited to in-frame clones, with some not included. The repertoire holds 280,000 or so clones, with around nine tenths as singletons. Specimen: peripheral blood. The receptor was isolated from a woman aged 60 to 75 with acute or convalescent COVID-19. This rearrangement joins TRBV5-6 to TRBJ2-1; tentatively, D is TRBD1 (5 bases). CDR3 nucleotides: TGTGCCAGCAGCTCTTTGACAGACGCCTACAATGAGCAGTTCTTC. This sequence encodes CASSSLTDAYNEQFF.